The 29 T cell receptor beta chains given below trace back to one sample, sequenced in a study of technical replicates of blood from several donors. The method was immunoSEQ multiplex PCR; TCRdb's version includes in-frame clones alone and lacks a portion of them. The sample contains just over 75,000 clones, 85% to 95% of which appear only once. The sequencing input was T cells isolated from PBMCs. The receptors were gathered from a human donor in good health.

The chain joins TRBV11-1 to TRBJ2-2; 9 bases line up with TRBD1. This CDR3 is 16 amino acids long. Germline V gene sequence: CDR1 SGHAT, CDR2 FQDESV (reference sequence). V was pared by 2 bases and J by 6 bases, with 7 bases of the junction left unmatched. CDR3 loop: CASSLFGTGSAGELFF. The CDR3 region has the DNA TGTGCCAGCAGCTTATTCGGGACAGGGTCAGCCGGGGAGCTGTTTTTT.

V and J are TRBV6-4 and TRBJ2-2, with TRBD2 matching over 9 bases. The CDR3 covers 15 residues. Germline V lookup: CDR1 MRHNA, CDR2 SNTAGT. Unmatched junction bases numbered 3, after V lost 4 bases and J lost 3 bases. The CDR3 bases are TGTGCCAGCAGTGTACTAGCGGGTGACACCGGGGAGCTGTTTTTT. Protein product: CASSVLAGDTGELFF.

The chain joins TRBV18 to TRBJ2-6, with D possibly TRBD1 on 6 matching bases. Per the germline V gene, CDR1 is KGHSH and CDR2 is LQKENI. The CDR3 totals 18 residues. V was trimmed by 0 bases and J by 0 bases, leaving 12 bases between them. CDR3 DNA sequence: TGTGCCAGCTCACCACCCCCGGGACAAATCTCTGGGGCCAACGTCCTGACTTTC. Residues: CASSPPPGQISGANVLTF.

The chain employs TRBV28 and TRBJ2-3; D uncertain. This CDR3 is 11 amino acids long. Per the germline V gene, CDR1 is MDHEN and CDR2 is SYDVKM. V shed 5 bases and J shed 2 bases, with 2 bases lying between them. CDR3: CASSHTDTQYF. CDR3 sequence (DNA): TGTGCCAGCAGTCACACAGATACGCAGTATTTT.

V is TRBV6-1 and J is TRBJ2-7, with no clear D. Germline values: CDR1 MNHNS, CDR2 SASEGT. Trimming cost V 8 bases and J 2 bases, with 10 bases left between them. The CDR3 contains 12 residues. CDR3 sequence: CASLIGPYEQYF. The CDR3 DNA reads TGTGCCAGCCTCATCGGTCCCTACGAGCAGTACTTC.

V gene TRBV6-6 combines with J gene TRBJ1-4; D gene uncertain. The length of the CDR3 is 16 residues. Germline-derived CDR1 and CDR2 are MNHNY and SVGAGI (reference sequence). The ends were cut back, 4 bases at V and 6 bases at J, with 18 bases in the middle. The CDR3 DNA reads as TGTGCCAGCAGTTCCCTTAGAGAGGCTGTGGATGAAAAACTGTTTTTT. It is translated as CASSSLREAVDEKLFF.

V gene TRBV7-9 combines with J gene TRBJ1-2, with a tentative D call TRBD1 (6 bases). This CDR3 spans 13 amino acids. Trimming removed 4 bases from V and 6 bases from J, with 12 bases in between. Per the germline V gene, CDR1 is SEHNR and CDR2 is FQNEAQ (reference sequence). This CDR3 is CASSSQGWDGYTF. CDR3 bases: TGTGCCAGCAGCTCACAGGGTTGGGATGGCTACACCTTC.

CDR3 sequence reads: CAISELYDQPQHF. CDR3 bases: TGTGCCATCAGTGAGCTGTATGATCAGCCCCAGCATTTT. The chain is built from TRBV10-3 and TRBJ1-5; D is ambiguous. This CDR3 is built from 13 residues. The V end was cut by 2 bases, the J end by 5 bases, with 7 bases between. Germline-derived CDR1 and CDR2 are ENHRY and SYGVKD.

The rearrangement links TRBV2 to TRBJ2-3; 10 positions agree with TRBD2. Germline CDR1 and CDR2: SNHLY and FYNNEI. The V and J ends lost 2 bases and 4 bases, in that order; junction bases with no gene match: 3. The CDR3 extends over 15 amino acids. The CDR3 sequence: CASSEFLAGADTQYF. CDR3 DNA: TGTGCCAGCAGTGAATTCCTAGCGGGAGCAGATACGCAGTATTTT.

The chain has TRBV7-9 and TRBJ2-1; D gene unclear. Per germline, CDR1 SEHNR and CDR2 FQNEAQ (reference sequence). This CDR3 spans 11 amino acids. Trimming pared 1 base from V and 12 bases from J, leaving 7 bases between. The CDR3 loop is CASSLVNGQFF. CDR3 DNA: TGTGCCAGCAGCTTAGTTAACGGGCAGTTCTTC.

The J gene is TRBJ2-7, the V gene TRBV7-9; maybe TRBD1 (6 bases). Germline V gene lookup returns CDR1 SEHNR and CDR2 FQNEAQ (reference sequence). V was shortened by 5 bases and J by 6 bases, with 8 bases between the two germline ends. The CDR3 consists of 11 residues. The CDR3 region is CASSPRGEQYF. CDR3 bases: TGTGCCAGCAGCCCCAGGGGCGAGCAGTACTTC.

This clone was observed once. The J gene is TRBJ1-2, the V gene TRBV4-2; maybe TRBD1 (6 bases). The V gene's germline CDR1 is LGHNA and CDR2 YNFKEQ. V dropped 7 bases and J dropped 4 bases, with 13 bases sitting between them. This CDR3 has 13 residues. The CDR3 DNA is TGTGCCAGCACCAACAGGGATGGCTATGGCTACACCTTC. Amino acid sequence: CASTNRDGYGYTF.

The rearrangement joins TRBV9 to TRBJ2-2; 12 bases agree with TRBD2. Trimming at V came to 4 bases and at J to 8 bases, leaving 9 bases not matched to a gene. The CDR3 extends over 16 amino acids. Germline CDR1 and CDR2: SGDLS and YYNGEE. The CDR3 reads CASSRRTSGILGELFF. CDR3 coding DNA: TGTGCCAGCAGCCGAAGGACTAGCGGGATTTTAGGGGAGCTGTTTTTT.

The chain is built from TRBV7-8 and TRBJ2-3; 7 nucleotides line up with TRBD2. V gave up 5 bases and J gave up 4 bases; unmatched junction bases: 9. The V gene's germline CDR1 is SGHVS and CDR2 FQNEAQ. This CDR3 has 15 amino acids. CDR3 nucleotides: TGTGCCAGCAGCCTCGGGACTACGGAGGCAGATACGCAGTATTTT. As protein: CASSLGTTEADTQYF.

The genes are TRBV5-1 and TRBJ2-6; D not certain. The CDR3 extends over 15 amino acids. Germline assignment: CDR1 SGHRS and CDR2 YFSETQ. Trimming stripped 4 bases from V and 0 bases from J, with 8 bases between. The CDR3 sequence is CASSPLYSGANVLTF. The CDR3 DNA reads TGCGCCAGCAGCCCGCTCTACTCTGGGGCCAACGTCCTGACTTTC.

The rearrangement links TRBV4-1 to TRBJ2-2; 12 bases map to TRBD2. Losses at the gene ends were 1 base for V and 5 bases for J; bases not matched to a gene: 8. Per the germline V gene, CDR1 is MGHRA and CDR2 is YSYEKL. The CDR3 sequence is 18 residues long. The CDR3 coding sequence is TGCGCCAGCAGCCAAGTCCCCAGGACTAGCGGGGAGACCGGGGAGCTGTTTTTT. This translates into CASSQVPRTSGETGELFF.

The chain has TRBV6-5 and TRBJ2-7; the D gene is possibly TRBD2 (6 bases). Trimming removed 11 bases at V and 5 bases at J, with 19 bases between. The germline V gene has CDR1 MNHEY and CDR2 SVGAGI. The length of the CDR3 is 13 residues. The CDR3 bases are TGTGCCTCCGCCCCGGGGGTCAGGAACGAGCAGTACTTC. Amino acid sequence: CASAPGVRNEQYF.

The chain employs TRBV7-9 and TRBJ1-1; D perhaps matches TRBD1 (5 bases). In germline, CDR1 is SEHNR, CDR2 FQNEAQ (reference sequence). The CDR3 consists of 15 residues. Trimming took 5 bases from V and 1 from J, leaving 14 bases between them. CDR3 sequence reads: CASSPHPGQNTEAFF. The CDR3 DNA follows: TGTGCCAGCAGCCCCCATCCCGGACAGAACACTGAAGCTTTCTTT.

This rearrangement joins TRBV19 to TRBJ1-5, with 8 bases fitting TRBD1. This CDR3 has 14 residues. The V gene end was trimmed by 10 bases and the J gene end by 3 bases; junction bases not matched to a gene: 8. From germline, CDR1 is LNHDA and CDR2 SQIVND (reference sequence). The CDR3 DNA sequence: TGTGCCACAGCTTGGGACAGGTCCAATCAGCCCCAGCATTTT. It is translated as CATAWDRSNQPQHF. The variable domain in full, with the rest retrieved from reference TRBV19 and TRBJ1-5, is DGGITQSPKYLFRKEGQNVTLSCEQNLNHDAMYWYRQDPGQGLRLIYYSQIVNDFQKGDIAEGYSVSREKKESFPLTVTSAQKNPTAFYLCATAWDRSNQPQHFGDGTRLSIL.

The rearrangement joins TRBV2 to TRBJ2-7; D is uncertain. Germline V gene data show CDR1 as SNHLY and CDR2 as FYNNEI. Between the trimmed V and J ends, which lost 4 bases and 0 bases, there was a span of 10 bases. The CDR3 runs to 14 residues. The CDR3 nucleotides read TGTGCCAGCAGTGCCCGGGTCAGCTCCTACGAGCAGTACTTC. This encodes CASSARVSSYEQYF.

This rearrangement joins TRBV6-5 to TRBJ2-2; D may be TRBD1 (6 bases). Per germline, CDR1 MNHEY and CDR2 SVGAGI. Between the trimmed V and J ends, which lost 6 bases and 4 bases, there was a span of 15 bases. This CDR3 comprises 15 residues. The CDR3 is CASRSPGQRTGELFF. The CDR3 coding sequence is TGTGCCAGCAGATCGCCGGGACAACGCACCGGGGAGCTGTTTTTT.

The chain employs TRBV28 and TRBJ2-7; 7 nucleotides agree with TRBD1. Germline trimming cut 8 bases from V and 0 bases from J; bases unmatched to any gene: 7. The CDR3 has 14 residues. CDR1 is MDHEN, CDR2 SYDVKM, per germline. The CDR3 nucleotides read TGTGCCAGCGGGCTACAGGGGAGCTCCTACGAGCAGTACTTC. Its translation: CASGLQGSSYEQYF.

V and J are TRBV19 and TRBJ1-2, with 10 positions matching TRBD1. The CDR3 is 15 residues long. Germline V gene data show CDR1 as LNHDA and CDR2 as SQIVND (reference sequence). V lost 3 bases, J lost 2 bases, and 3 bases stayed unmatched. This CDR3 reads CASSMGTGVNYGYTF. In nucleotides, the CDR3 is TGTGCCAGTAGTATGGGGACAGGGGTAAACTATGGCTACACCTTC. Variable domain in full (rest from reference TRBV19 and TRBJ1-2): DGGITQSPKYLFRKEGQNVTLSCEQNLNHDAMYWYRQDPGQGLRLIYYSQIVNDFQKGDIAEGYSVSREKKESFPLTVTSAQKNPTAFYLCASSMGTGVNYGYTFGSGTRLTVV.

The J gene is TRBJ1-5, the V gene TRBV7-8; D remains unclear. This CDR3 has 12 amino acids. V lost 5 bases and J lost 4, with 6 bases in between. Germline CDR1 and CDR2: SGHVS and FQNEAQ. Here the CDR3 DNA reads TGTGCCAGCAGCCTCCCTAATCAGCCCCAGCATTTT. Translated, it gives CASSLPNQPQHF.

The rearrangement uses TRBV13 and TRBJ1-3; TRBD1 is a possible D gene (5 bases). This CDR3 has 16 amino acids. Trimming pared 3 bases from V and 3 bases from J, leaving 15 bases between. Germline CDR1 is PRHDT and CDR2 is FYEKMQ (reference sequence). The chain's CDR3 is CASSFSPQGIGNTIYF. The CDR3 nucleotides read TGTGCCAGCAGCTTCTCGCCCCAGGGTATTGGAAACACCATATATTTT. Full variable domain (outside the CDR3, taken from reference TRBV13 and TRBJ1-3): AAGVIQSPRHLIKEKRETATLKCYPIPRHDTVYWYQQGPGQDPQFLISFYEKMQSDKGSIPDRFSAQQFSDYHSELNMSSLELGDSALYFCASSFSPQGIGNTIYFGEGSWLTVV.

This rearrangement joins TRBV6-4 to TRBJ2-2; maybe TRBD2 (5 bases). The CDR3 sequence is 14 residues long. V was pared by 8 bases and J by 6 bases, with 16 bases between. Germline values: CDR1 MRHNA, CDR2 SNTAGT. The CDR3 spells CASERERSAGELFF. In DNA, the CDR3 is TGTGCCAGCGAGAGAGAGCGGAGCGCCGGGGAGCTGTTTTTT.

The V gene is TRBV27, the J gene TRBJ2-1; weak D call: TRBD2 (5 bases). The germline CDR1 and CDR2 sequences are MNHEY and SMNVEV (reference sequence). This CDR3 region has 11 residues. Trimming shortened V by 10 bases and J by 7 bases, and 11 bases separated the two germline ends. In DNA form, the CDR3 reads TGTGCCACTCTCGGGGTGAATGAGCAGTTCTTC. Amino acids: CATLGVNEQFF.

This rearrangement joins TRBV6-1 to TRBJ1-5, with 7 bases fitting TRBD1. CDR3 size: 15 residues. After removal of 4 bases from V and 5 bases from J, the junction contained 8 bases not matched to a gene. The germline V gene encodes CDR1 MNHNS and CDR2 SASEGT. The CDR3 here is CASSVEAGGHQPQHF. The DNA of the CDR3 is TGTGCCAGCAGTGTTGAGGCAGGGGGACATCAGCCCCAGCATTTT.

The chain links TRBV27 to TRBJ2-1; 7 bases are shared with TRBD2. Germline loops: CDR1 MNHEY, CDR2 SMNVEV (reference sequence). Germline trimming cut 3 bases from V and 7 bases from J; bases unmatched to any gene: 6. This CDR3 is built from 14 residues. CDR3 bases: TGTGCCAGCAGTTTGGGGGGGATAGGGAATGAGCAGTTCTTC. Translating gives CASSLGGIGNEQFF.